The 16 T cell receptor beta chains below were found in one sample sequenced in a study of shared clonotypes between healthy human individuals. The method was immunoSEQ multiplex PCR; TCRdb's version includes in-frame clones alone and lacks a portion of them. The data hold about 2,500,000 clones, with 90% to 95% observed a single time. The material sequenced was naive CD4+ T cells sorted from blood. Specified subset: CD45RA+ positively selected. These receptors were collected from a man aged 18 to 29 in good health.

J is TRBJ2-7 and V is TRBV19, with D perhaps matching TRBD1 (5 bases). Deletions cut 6 bases from V and 0 bases from J, with 18 bases between. Germline CDR1 LNHDA, CDR2 SQIVND (reference sequence). The CDR3 loop spans 16 amino acids. The CDR3 DNA reads TGTGCCAGTAGCCCTTGGGGCAGCCCCAGCTCCTACGAGCAGTACTTC. As protein: CASSPWGSPSSYEQYF.

The rearrangement joins TRBV7-2 to TRBJ2-1; 15 positions agree with TRBD2. With V trimmed by 4 bases and J by 7 bases, 5 bases remained unmatched. From germline, CDR1 is SGHTA and CDR2 FQGNSA. The length of the CDR3 is 16 residues. This CDR3 is CASSSGTSGRKNEQFF. In DNA form, the CDR3 reads TGTGCCAGCAGCTCCGGGACTAGCGGGAGGAAGAATGAGCAGTTCTTC.

This chain connects TRBV19 to TRBJ2-3; D possibly uses TRBD1 or TRBD2 (5 bases each). This CDR3 is built from 14 residues. Germline CDR1 LNHDA, CDR2 SQIVND (reference sequence). Trimming stripped 6 bases from V and 4 bases from J, with 14 bases between. In nucleotides, the CDR3 is TGTGCCAGTAGCCGAGGGGAGTGGGCAGATACGCAGTATTTT. Protein sequence: CASSRGEWADTQYF.

The chain carries TRBV14 and TRBJ2-4; TRBD2 agrees at 7 bases. The V gene's germline CDR1 is SGHDN and CDR2 FVKESK. This CDR3 is 18 amino acids long. The trim removed 4 bases at V and 3 bases at J, leaving 15 bases unmatched. The CDR3 DNA sequence: TGTGCCAGCAGCCCAACAGTTCAAGCGGGATACCTCAAAAACATTCAGTACTTC. Its translation: CASSPTVQAGYLKNIQYF. Using reference TRBV14 and TRBJ2-4 for the parts outside the CDR3, the full variable domain is EAGVTQFPSHSVIEKGQTVTLRCDPISGHDNLYWYRRVMGKEIKFLLHFVKESKQDESGMPNNRFLAERTGGTYSTLKVQPAELEDSGVYFCASSPTVQAGYLKNIQYFGAGTRLSVL.

V usage is TRBV7-2 and J usage is TRBJ1-2; possibly TRBD1 for D (6 bases). The V and J ends lost 5 bases and 7 bases respectively, with 20 bases between them. Germline CDR1 reads SGHTA; CDR2 reads FQGNSA. The CDR3 contains 15 residues. The CDR3 here is CASSPIGQPSRGYTF. Here the CDR3 DNA reads TGTGCCAGCAGCCCGATTGGACAGCCGTCCCGTGGCTACACCTTC.

The chain links TRBV18 to TRBJ1-5; 10 nucleotides line up with TRBD1. Germline V lookup: CDR1 KGHSH, CDR2 LQKENI. The CDR3 covers 16 residues. V shed 3 bases, J shed 4 bases, and the junction held 6 bases outside the gene matches. The chain's CDR3 is CASSPQGQGINQPQHF. In nucleotides, the CDR3 is TGTGCCAGCTCACCCCAGGGACAGGGGATTAATCAGCCCCAGCATTTT.

This clone was counted only a few times. Other nucleotide sequences in the sample specify the same CDR3. CDR3 loop: CASSRGLAGDEQFF. In DNA form, the CDR3 reads TGTGCCAGCAGCCGGGGACTAGCGGGAGATGAGCAGTTCTTC. The rearrangement joins TRBV7-2 to TRBJ2-1; TRBD2 agrees at 14 bases. The CDR3 sequence is 14 residues long. V lost 5 bases, J lost 8 bases, and 2 bases stayed unmatched. CDR1 is SGHTA and CDR2 is FQGNSA in the germline V gene.

The gene calls are TRBV11-2 and TRBJ2-7; 7 bases line up with TRBD1. V gave up 5 bases and J gave up 3 bases; unmatched junction bases: 7. The CDR3 consists of 14 residues. The V gene's germline CDR1 is SGHAT and CDR2 FQNNGV. The CDR3 spells CASSPDRASYEQYF. CDR3 nucleotides: TGTGCCAGCAGCCCCGACAGGGCTAGCTACGAGCAGTACTTC.

V gene TRBV4-1 combines with J gene TRBJ1-5; TRBD1 might be the D (6 bases). In germline, CDR1 is MGHRA, CDR2 YSYEKL. CDR3 length: 16 residues. V was trimmed by 0 bases and J by 5 bases, leaving 14 bases between them. The CDR3 nucleotides are TGCGCCAGCAGCCAAGAAAGCTTCAGGGGTGATCAGCCCCAGCATTTT. Translating it yields CASSQESFRGDQPQHF.

The J gene is TRBJ1-1, the V gene TRBV21-1; the table gives TRBD1 as D, unverified against the DNA. TRBV21-1 is recorded as a pseudogene. The CDR3 spans 17 residues. The CDR3 nucleotides are TGTGCCAGCAGCAAAGTGAGGGGGTCGGTGATGAACACTGAAGCTTTCTTT. Its translation is CASSKVRGSVMNTEAFF.

The V gene is TRBV5-1, the J gene TRBJ1-6, with 8 bases that match TRBD1. The CDR3 is made up of 15 amino acids. Looked up from germline, CDR1 is SGHRS and CDR2 is YFSETQ. V was clipped by 4 bases and J by 5 bases; unmatched bases: 5. CDR3: CASSPTGVNNSPLHF. DNA for the CDR3: TGCGCCAGCAGCCCGACAGGGGTTAATAATTCACCCCTCCACTTT.

The chain uses TRBV11-2 and TRBJ2-7; no definite D call. The CDR3 has 15 residues. CDR1 and CDR2 from the germline V gene are SGHAT and FQNNGV. Trimming cost V 5 bases and J 0 bases, with 14 bases left between them. The CDR3 region is CASSDPQRSSYEQYF. CDR3 DNA: TGTGCCAGCAGCGACCCGCAGAGATCCTCCTACGAGCAGTACTTC.

The chain combines TRBV7-2 with TRBJ2-7, with a weak D call TRBD2 (7 bases). The ends were cut back, 4 bases at V and 3 bases at J, with 13 bases in the middle. This CDR3 is 14 amino acids long. Per germline, CDR1 SGHTA and CDR2 FQGNSA. CDR3 DNA sequence: TGTGCCAGCAGCTATACGAGGGGGGGCTACGAGCAGTACTTC. Amino acid sequence: CASSYTRGGYEQYF.

The DNA for the CDR3 is TGTGCCAGCAGTCGACGGACAGGACCGAACACTGAAGCTTTCTTT. This translates into CASSRRTGPNTEAFF. The chain recombines TRBV6-5 with TRBJ1-1, with 7 nucleotides matching TRBD1. Germline-derived CDR1 and CDR2 are MNHEY and SVGAGI. The trim removed 5 bases at V and 1 base at J, leaving 7 bases unmatched. The CDR3 extends over 15 amino acids.

The chain couples TRBV12-1 to TRBJ2-7; the D call TRBD1 from the table was never checked on the DNA. TRBV12-1 is given as a pseudogene. The CDR3 contains 16 residues. CDR3 DNA sequence: TGTGCCAGCAGCTTTGTTGGCAGGGGGCCAACCTACGAGCAGTACTTC. Residues: CASSFVGRGPTYEQYF.

This chain connects TRBV2 to TRBJ2-2; 12 bases are shared with TRBD2. This CDR3 spans 15 amino acids. Germline CDR1 and CDR2: SNHLY and FYNNEI. V was clipped by 6 bases and J by 5 bases; unmatched bases: 4. CDR3 nucleotides: TGTGCCAGCAGACGGACTAGCGGGGAAACCGGGGAGCTGTTTTTT. Its translation is CASRRTSGETGELFF.